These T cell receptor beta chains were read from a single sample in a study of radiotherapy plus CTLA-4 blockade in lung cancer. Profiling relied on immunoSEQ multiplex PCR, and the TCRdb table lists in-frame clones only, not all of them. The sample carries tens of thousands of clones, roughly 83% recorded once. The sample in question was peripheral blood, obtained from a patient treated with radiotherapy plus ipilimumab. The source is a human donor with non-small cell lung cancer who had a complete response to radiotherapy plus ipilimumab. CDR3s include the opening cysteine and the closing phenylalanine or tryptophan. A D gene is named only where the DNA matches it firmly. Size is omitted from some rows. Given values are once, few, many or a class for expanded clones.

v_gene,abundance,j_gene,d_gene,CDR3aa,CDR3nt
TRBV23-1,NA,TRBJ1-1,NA,CASSQSEGGKKTEAFF,TGCGCCAGCAGTCAATCGGAAGGGGGTAAGAAGACTGAAGCTTTCTTT
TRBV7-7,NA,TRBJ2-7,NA,CASSLDVGGGEQYF,TGTGCTAGCAGCTTAGACGTGGGAGGCGGCGAGCAGTACTTC
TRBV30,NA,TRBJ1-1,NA,CAWGGGVTEAFF,TGTGCCTGGGGGGGAGGGGTCACTGAAGCTTTCTTT
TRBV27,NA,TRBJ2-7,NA,CASSPHRLYEQYF,TGTGCCAGCAGTCCCCACCGACTCTACGAGCAGTACTTC
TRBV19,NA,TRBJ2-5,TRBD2,CASTKSLLAGGRETQYF,TGTGCCAGTACCAAATCCCTCCTAGCGGGGGGGCGCGAGACCCAGTACTTC
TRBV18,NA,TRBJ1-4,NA,CASSPDPGGGEKLFF,TGTGCCAGCTCTCCGGACCCGGGAGGCGGTGAAAAACTGTTTTTT
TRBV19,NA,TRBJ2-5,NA,CASSPVDKGKETQYF,TGTGCCAGTAGTCCGGTGGATAAGGGGAAAGAGACCCAGTACTTC
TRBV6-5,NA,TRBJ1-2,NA,CASSSGTNGGYGYTF,TGTGCCAGCAGTTCCGGGACAAACGGTGGATATGGCTACACCTTC
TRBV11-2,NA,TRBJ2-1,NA,CASSLDRRAGNEQFF,TGTGCCAGCAGCTTAGATCGGCGGGCGGGCAATGAGCAGTTCTTC
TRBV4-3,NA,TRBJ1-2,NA,CASSQLRGGYGYTF,TGCGCCAGCAGCCAATTAAGGGGGGGTTATGGCTACACCTTC
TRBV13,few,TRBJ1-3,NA,CASSLVHSGSGNTIYF,TGTGCCAGCAGCTTAGTCCACTCCGGCTCTGGAAACACCATATATTTT
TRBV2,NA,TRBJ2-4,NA,CASSSRGQNIQYF,TGTGCCAGCTCGTCCCGGGGTCAAAACATTCAGTACTTC
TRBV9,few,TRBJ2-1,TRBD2,CASSATGGSYNEQFF,TGTGCCAGCAGCGCAACGGGGGGCTCCTACAATGAGCAGTTCTTC
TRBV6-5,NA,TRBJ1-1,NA,CASSYTRQPNTEAFF,TGTGCCAGCAGTTACACGCGACAGCCCAACACTGAAGCTTTCTTT
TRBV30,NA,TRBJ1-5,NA,CAWSRDIDSNQPQHF,TGTGCCTGGAGTCGGGACATAGATAGCAATCAGCCCCAGCATTTT
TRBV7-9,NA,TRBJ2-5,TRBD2,CASSFRLAEETQYF,TGTGCCAGCAGCTTTAGACTAGCGGAAGAGACCCAGTACTTC
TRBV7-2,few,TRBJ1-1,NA,CASSFAVNTEAFF,TGTGCCAGCAGCTTCGCAGTGAACACTGAAGCTTTCTTT
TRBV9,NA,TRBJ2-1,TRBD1,CASSTRDRGQSNEQFF,TGTGCCAGCAGCACCCGGGACAGGGGACAAAGCAATGAGCAGTTCTTC
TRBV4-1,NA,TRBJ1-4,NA,CASSRGPNEKLFF,TGCGCCAGCAGCCGGGGGCCGAATGAAAAACTGTTTTTT
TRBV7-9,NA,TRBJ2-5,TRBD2,CASSPGVGGGGAEETQYF,TGTGCCAGCAGCCCCGGCGTGGGGGGCGGGGGGGCGGAAGAGACCCAGTACTTC
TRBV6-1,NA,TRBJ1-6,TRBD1,CASSADRGYNSPLHF,TGTGCCAGCAGTGCCGACAGGGGGTATAATTCACCCCTCCACTTT
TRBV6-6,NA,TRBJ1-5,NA,CASSSSENQPQHF,TGTGCCAGCAGTTCATCAGAAAATCAGCCCCAGCATTTT
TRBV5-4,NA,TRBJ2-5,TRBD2,CASNPGGSWETQYF,TGTGCCAGCAACCCGGGAGGTTCTTGGGAGACCCAGTACTTC
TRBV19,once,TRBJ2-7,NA,CASSISRGVSYEQYF,TGTGCCAGTAGTATCAGCAGGGGAGTTTCCTACGAGCAGTACTTC
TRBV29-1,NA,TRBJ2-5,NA,CSVGRGGLSQETQYF,TGCAGCGTAGGGAGGGGGGGCCTGAGCCAAGAGACCCAGTACTTC
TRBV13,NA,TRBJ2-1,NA,CASSLGALNEQFF,TGTGCCAGCAGCTTAGGAGCCCTCAATGAGCAGTTCTTC
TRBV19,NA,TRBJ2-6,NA,CASSINSGANVLTF,TGTGCCAGTAGTATCAACTCTGGGGCCAACGTCCTGACTTTC
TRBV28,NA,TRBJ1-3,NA,CASSLAGSSGNTIYF,TGTGCCAGCAGTTTAGCGGGGTCGTCTGGAAACACCATATATTTT
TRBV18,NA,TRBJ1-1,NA,CASSPKEGTEAFF,TGTGCCAGCTCACCAAAGGAGGGCACTGAAGCTTTCTTT
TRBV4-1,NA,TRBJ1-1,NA,CASSQAGRGRLEAFF,TGCGCCAGCAGCCAAGCTGGGAGAGGGAGGCTTGAAGCTTTCTTT
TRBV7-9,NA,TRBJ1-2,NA,CASSLASVGGRQGYTF,TGTGCCAGCAGCTTAGCCTCCGTCGGGGGGCGGCAGGGCTACACCTTC
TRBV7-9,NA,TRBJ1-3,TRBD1,CASSSWGQGSSGNTIYF,TGTGCCAGCAGCTCCTGGGGACAGGGCAGCTCTGGAAACACCATATATTTT
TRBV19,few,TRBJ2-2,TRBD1,CASSIPGGTGELFF,TGTGCCAGTAGTATCCCAGGGGGCACCGGGGAGCTGTTTTTT
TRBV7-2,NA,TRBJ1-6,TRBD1,CASSSRQGAAINSPLHF,TGTGCCAGCAGCTCCCGACAGGGGGCCGCTATTAATTCACCCCTCCACTTT
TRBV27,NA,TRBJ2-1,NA,CASSSRGGPSYNEQFF,TGTGCCAGCAGTTCCCGTGGCGGCCCCTCCTACAATGAGCAGTTCTTC
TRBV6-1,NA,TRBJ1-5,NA,CASTQLRENQPQHF,TGTGCCAGCACTCAATTGAGGGAAAATCAGCCCCAGCATTTT
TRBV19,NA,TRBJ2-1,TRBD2,CASSIRSGRAYNEQFF,TGTGCCAGTAGTATCCGTAGCGGGAGGGCCTACAATGAGCAGTTCTTC